These T cell receptor beta chains were read from a single sample in a study of blood T cells in healthy people across ages. Using its own MiXCR run on the 5' RACE reads, TCRdb lists one record per CDR3 protein. The repertoire has hundreds of thousands of distinct CDR3 sequences, 20% to 30% of them found once; the top ten carry around 2.9%. These same records also appear under a second study, on T cells of mothers and their children.

The sequenced sample consisted of blood. All receptors come from a boy younger than 18 in good health. Both conserved end residues are part of each CDR3. D genes are given only for firm matches. The size of a clone is reported for some rows only, either as once, few or many, or as a class for expanded clones.

J	size	D	V	CDR3	DNA
TRBJ2-1	many	TRBD2	TRBV7-3	CASSQAGGGYEQFF	TGTGCCAGCAGCCAAGCGGGGGGAGGCTATGAGCAGTTCTTC
TRBJ2-1	many	-	TRBV7-3	CASSSSGGEQFF	TGTGCCAGCAGCTCTTCCGGGGGTGAGCAGTTCTTC
TRBJ1-2	-	-	TRBV14	CASRRSGGRIPTF	TGTGCCAGCAGACGGTCGGGGGGGCGCATCCCCACCTTC
TRBJ1-1	-	-	TRBV11-2	CASSSLGKGTMNTEAFF	TGTGCCAGCAGCTCACTGGGTAAAGGAACTATGAACACTGAAGCTTTCTTT
TRBJ2-1	-	-	TRBV4-1	CASSQPLRGGPPGNEQFF	TGCGCCAGCAGCCAACCCCTGAGGGGGGGCCCTCCTGGCAATGAGCAGTTCTTC
TRBJ2-5	few	-	TRBV4-1	CASSQVGRPETQYF	TGCGCCAGCAGCCAAGTGGGAAGACCAGAGACCCAGTACTTC
TRBJ2-4	-	-	TRBV28	CASSSWATLAKNIQYF	TGTGCCAGCAGTTCATGGGCGACCCTAGCCAAAAACATTCAGTACTTC
TRBJ2-7	few	-	TRBV30	CAWSEGSSYEQYF	TGTGCCTGGAGTGAAGGCAGCTCCTACGAGCAGTACTTC
TRBJ1-1	-	-	TRBV25-1	CASKRGTEAFF	TGTGCCAGCAAAAGGGGCACTGAAGCTTTCTTT
TRBJ1-6	few	TRBD1	TRBV6-5	CASTRDRDSPLHF	TGTGCCAGCACCCGGGACAGAGATTCACCCCTCCACTTT
TRBJ1-2	-	-	TRBV2	CASTGRSPTSGGYTF	TGTGCCAGCACGGGACGATCGCCCACGAGTGGTGGCTACACCTTC
TRBJ2-1	few	-	TRBV20-1	CSAGRTGLGEQFF	TGCAGTGCAGGGAGGACAGGTTTGGGTGAGCAGTTCTTC
TRBJ2-1	-	-	TRBV12-3/TRBV12-4	CASSQRGTAYNEQFF	TGTGCCAGCAGTCAACGGGGGACGGCCTACAATGAGCAGTTCTTC
TRBJ1-4	-	-	TRBV3-1	CASSQNGQPNEKLFF	TGTGCCAGCAGCCAAAACGGACAGCCAAATGAAAAACTGTTTTTT
TRBJ2-3	-	TRBD2	TRBV5-4	CASSLRTSGESTDTQYF	TGTGCCAGCAGCTTGAGGACTAGCGGGGAGAGCACAGATACGCAGTATTTT
TRBJ2-7	-	TRBD1	TRBV6-5	CASSSGGTGMYEQYF	TGTGCCAGCAGTTCCGGTGGGACAGGGATGTACGAGCAGTACTTC
TRBJ2-2	-	TRBD2	TRBV6-5	CASSTRPSGGGNTGELFF	TGTGCCAGCAGTACGCGACCTAGCGGGGGGGGGAACACCGGGGAGCTGTTTTTT
TRBJ2-1	-	-	TRBV20-1	CSASAVWGNEQFF	TGCAGTGCTAGCGCGGTATGGGGTAATGAGCAGTTCTTC
TRBJ2-1	-	TRBD1	TRBV12-3/TRBV12-4	CASSSPDRGYNEQFF	TGTGCCAGCAGTTCACCGGACAGGGGATACAATGAGCAGTTCTTC
TRBJ2-3	-	-	TRBV5-1	CASSWDTDTQYF	TGCGCCAGCAGCTGGGACACAGATACGCAGTATTTT
TRBJ2-1	-	-	TRBV30	CAWVYSGSSYNEQFF	TGTGCCTGGGTATATAGTGGGAGCTCCTACAATGAGCAGTTCTTC
TRBJ2-3	-	TRBD2	TRBV12-3/TRBV12-4	CASSPRLRGTTDTQYF	TGTGCCAGCAGTCCCCGGTTGCGGGGGACCACAGATACGCAGTATTTT
TRBJ2-4	few	-	TRBV5-5	CASSFTNIQYF	TGTGCCAGCAGCTTTACTAACATTCAGTACTTC
TRBJ2-7	-	-	TRBV7-6	CASSLSDESSYEQYF	TGTGCCAGCAGCTTATCCGACGAGAGCTCCTACGAGCAGTACTTC
TRBJ2-5	-	TRBD1	TRBV10-3	CATSTGAGETQYF	TGTGCCACCTCTACAGGGGCTGGAGAGACCCAGTACTTC
TRBJ2-6	-	TRBD2	TRBV29-1	CSVEDRWGGNSGANVLTF	TGCAGCGTTGAAGATAGATGGGGGGGGAACTCTGGGGCCAACGTCCTGACTTTC
TRBJ2-5	few	-	TRBV5-6	CASSYRAYQETQYF	TGTGCCAGCAGCTACCGGGCTTACCAAGAGACCCAGTACTTC
TRBJ1-1	few	-	TRBV9	CASSVGNTRRGEAFF	TGTGCCAGCAGCGTAGGGAACACTCGAAGGGGGGAAGCTTTCTTT
TRBJ1-1	-	TRBD1	TRBV28	CASRGSGQMNTEAFF	TGTGCCAGCAGGGGGTCGGGACAGATGAACACTGAAGCTTTCTTT